This T cell receptor beta chain derives from a study of cytomegalovirus exposure and HLA in healthy donors. It was with 60 Vbeta and 13 Jbeta primers that the PCR ran. Produced via immunoSEQ multiplex PCR; TCRdb's table is partial and in-frame only. This table has about 190,000 clones, around 82% appearing once. This CDR3 is built from 15 residues. Looked up from germline, CDR1 is ENHRY and CDR2 is SYGVKD. With 0 bases clipped from V and 5 bases from J, the junction kept 5 bases outside the gene matches. The chain is built from TRBV10-3 and TRBJ2-7, with 9 positions matching TRBD1. Sample: PBMCs. This TCR was sampled from a man aged 35 to 55 in good health and CMV-seropositive. CDR3 DNA: TGTGCCATCAGTGAGTCAGGGACAGGGACCCACGAGCAGTACTTC. This codes for CAISESGTGTHEQYF.